Sequencing of this TCR beta chain was carried out in a study of shared clonotypes between healthy human individuals. Across the study: Researchers assigned three CD4 naive, three CD4 memory, two CD8 naive and one CD8 memory plate to each donor.

Sequencing was performed with immunoSEQ multiplex PCR; in TCRdb, only in-frame clones are kept and a portion is missing. The sample shows about 2.1 million clones, 85% to 95% of them seen only once. V lost 0 bases to trimming and J lost 0 bases, with 9 bases between them. The V gene's germline CDR1 is SGDLS and CDR2 YYNGEE. The length of the CDR3 is 16 residues. Naive CD8 cells, CD45RO-negative and positively selected for CCR7, excluded terminally differentiated effector memory CD45RA+ cells. Source material: naive CD8+ T cells from PBMCs. V is TRBV9 and J is TRBJ1-4; unclear D gene. The sequence was collected from a man aged 18 to 30 in good health. Some clones in this sample may be carry-over from other donors' samples. For the CDR3, the DNA is TGTGCCAGCAGCGTAGGGAGTACCGCAACTAATGAAAAACTGTTTTTT. Translating it yields CASSVGSTATNEKLFF.